Listed below are T cell receptor beta chains from one sample, sequenced in a study of immune evolution from preneoplasia to lung adenocarcinoma. Method: immunoSEQ multiplex PCR; TCRdb's copy keeps in-frame clones and lacks some. The sample shows around 2,500 clones, 84% of them seen only once. The sample comprised FFPE adjacent normal lung tissue. Receptors were obtained from a person older than 75 with lung adenocarcinoma. The CDR3 runs from the conserved cysteine through the conserved F or W. Fields, in order: D gene, V gene, J gene, clone size, CDR3 DNA, CDR3 protein. D genes are given only for firm matches. The size of a clone is reported for some rows only, either as once, few or many, or as a class for expanded clones.

D gene: .; V gene: TRBV4-1; J gene: TRBJ2-2; clone size: .; CDR3 DNA: TGCGCCAGCAGCGCGACGAACTGGAACACCGGGGAGCTGTTTTTT; CDR3 protein: CASSATNWNTGELFF
D gene: .; V gene: TRBV15; J gene: TRBJ2-1; clone size: .; CDR3 DNA: TGTGCCACTAGGCCTAGGGGGTCCGACGATGAGCAGTTCTTC; CDR3 protein: CATRPRGSDDEQFF
D gene: .; V gene: TRBV11-2; J gene: TRBJ2-6; clone size: .; CDR3 DNA: TGTGCCAGCAGCGACTCTGGGGCCAACGTCCTGACTTTC; CDR3 protein: CASSDSGANVLTF
D gene: TRBD1; V gene: TRBV4-2; J gene: TRBJ1-1; clone size: .; CDR3 DNA: TGTGCCAGCAGCCAACTAAAAGCCGGACAGGGGGCAGGGATGAACACTGAAGCTTTCTTT; CDR3 protein: CASSQLKAGQGAGMNTEAFF
D gene: TRBD1; V gene: TRBV7-2; J gene: TRBJ1-2; clone size: few; CDR3 DNA: TGTGCCAGCAGCCCAGGCCCACAGGGGAACTATGGCTACACCTTC; CDR3 protein: CASSPGPQGNYGYTF
D gene: .; V gene: TRBV15; J gene: TRBJ1-1; clone size: .; CDR3 DNA: TGTGCCACCAGCAGAGAGGGTGGGGGGCTAGCTTTCTTT; CDR3 protein: CATSREGGGLAFF
D gene: TRBD2; V gene: TRBV19; J gene: TRBJ2-7; clone size: .; CDR3 DNA: TGTGCCAGCGCGGCTAGGGGTAGCGGGAGTTACGAGCAGTACTTC; CDR3 protein: CASAARGSGSYEQYF
D gene: .; V gene: TRBV19; J gene: TRBJ1-5; clone size: .; CDR3 DNA: TGTGCCAGTAGTATAGAACGGAACAATCAGCCCCAGCATTTT; CDR3 protein: CASSIERNNQPQHF
D gene: .; V gene: TRBV29-1; J gene: TRBJ2-3; clone size: .; CDR3 DNA: TGCAGCACAAGGACACATCAGGATACGCAGTATTTT; CDR3 protein: CSTRTHQDTQYF
D gene: .; V gene: TRBV12-2; J gene: TRBJ2-6; clone size: once; CDR3 DNA: TGTGCAAGTCGCATCTATCCCACACAAAGTCGGGCCAACGTCCTGACTTTC; CDR3 protein: CASRIYPTQSRANVLTF